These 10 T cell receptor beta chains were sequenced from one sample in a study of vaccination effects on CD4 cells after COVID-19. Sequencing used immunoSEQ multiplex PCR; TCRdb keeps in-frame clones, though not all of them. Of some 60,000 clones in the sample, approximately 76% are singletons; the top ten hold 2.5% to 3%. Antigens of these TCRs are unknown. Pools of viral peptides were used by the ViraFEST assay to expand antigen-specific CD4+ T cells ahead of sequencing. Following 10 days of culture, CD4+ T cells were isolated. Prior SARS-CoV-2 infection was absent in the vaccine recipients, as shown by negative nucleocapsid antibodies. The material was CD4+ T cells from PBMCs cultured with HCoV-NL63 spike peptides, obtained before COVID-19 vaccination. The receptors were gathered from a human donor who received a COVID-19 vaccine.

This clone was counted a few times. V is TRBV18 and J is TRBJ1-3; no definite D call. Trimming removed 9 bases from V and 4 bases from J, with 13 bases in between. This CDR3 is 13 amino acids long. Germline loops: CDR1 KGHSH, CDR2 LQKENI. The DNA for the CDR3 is TGTGCCAGTTCGGATATGCAGGGAAACACCATATATTTT. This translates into CASSDMQGNTIYF.

CDR3 bases: TGTGCCAGCAGTTCCACAGATACGCAGTATTTT. This translates into CASSSTDTQYF. The genes are TRBV6-6 and TRBJ2-3; D is unresolved. This CDR3 contains 11 residues. Germline CDR1 MNHNY, CDR2 SVGAGI (reference sequence). With 4 bases removed from V and 2 bases from J, the gap between germline ends came to 1 base.

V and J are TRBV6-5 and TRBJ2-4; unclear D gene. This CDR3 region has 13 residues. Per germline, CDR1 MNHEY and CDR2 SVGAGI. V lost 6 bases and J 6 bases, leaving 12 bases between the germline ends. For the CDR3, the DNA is TGTGCCAGCAGGTTGACAATAGGAAACATTCAGTACTTC. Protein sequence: CASRLTIGNIQYF.

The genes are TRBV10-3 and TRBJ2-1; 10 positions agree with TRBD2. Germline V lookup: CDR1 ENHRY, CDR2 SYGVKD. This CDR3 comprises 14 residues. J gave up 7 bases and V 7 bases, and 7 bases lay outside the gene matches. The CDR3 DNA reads TGTGCCATCACCCCGGGACTAGCGTCGAATGAGCAGTTCTTC. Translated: CAITPGLASNEQFF.

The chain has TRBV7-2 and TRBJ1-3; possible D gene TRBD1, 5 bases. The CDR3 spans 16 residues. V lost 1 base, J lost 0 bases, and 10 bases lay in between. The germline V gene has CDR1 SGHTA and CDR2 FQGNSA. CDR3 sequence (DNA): TGTGCCAGCAGCTTAGGACCAGGGAACTCTGGAAACACCATATATTTT. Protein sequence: CASSLGPGNSGNTIYF.

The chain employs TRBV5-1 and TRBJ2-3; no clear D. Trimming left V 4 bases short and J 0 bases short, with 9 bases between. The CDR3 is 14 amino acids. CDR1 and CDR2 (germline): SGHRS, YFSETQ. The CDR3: CASSARISTDTQYF. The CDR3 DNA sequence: TGCGCCAGCAGCGCCCGGATTAGCACAGATACGCAGTATTTT.

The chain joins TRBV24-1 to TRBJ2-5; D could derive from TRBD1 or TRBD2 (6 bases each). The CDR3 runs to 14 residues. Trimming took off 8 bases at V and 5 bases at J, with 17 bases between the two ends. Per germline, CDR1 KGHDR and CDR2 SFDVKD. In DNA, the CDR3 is TGTGCCACCAAGGATTCGGGGGCTGGGGAGACCCAGTACTTC. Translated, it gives CATKDSGAGETQYF.

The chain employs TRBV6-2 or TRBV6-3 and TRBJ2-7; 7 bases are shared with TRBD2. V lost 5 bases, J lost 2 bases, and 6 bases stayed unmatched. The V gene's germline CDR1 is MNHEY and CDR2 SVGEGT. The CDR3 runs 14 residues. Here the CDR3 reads CASSDGGNPYEQYV. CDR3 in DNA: TGTGCCAGCAGTGACGGGGGGAACCCCTACGAGCAGTACGTC.

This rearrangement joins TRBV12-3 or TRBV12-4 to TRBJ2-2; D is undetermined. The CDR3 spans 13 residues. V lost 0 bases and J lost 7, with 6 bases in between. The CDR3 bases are TGTGCCAGCAGTTTAGCACGTTTCGGGGAGCTGTTTTTT. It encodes CASSLARFGELFF.

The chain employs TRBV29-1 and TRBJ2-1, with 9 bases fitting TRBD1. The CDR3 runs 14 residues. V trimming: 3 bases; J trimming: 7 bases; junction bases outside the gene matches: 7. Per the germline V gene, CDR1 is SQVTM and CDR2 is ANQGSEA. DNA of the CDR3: TGCAGCGTTGACCCCCGGACAGGGGCAAATGAGCAGTTCTTC. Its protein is CSVDPRTGANEQFF.